This entry is about one T cell receptor (beta chain). No cognate antigen has been identified for it. Base qualities are not provided; no much larger clone lies one nucleotide away. This sample was included in a study of T cells in Graves' hyperthyroidism and ophthalmopathy (dated by TCRdb to about 2019). About the investigation overall: Peripheral blood was collected at initial diagnosis, before any treatment. Whether ophthalmopathy could be predicted prospectively was tested in an independent validation cohort made up of 18 to 20 hyperthyroidism patients plus 17 patients who later progressed to ophthalmopathy. Once sampling was done, hyperthyroidism patients were given methimazole at a starting dose of 30 mg daily, whereas ophthalmopathy patients were given high-dose intravenous methylprednisolone. A discovery cohort of roughly 100 patients, 43 with Graves' ophthalmopathy and about 58 with stable Graves' hyperthyroidism, was used to find distinguishing TCR V-J signatures. The study also compared thyroid tissue and blood T-cell repertoires from a handful of Graves' hyperthyroidism patients. The roughly 100 discovery patients were randomly divided into training and test sets at a 7:3 ratio. TCR Vbeta CDR3 sequencing of some 140 peripheral blood samples (under 45 ophthalmopathy, 75 hyperthyroidism and approximately 17 progressor patients) is reported in the paper. The research as a whole found: A 13 V-J signature model separated ophthalmopathy from stable hyperthyroidism, with just over 85% sensitivity and just under 84% specificity in cross-validation and 80%/75% in testing. During validation, the model predicted progression to ophthalmopathy a median of around 6 months ahead of onset, with roughly 65% sensitivity and 72% to 80% specificity. Sample size was not statistically predetermined, and investigators were not blinded to group allocation. Most expanded thyroid clonotypes (frequency above 0.001) were also detected in blood, suggesting blood repertoires may reflect thyroid immune responses.

Ophthalmopathy patients had moderately to severely active disease, Clinical Activity Score of at least 3, NOSPECS grade of at least 4, and duration under 3 months. Patients with uncontrolled infections, other autoimmune diseases, pregnancy or lactation were excluded. Diagnoses were based on clinical symptoms, serum thyroxine and TRAb, thyroid ultrasound and orbital computed tomography. PBMCs were separated from 7.5 to 10 ml of fresh peripheral blood using Ficoll-Paque density gradient centrifugation. Total RNA was extracted using Trizol reagent, and RNA quality was assessed on an Agilent 2100 Bioanalyzer. According to the germline V gene, CDR1 reads SQVTM and CDR2 reads ANQGSEA. Inclusive of the bounding cysteine and phenylalanine, the CDR3 is 13 residues long. Only CDR3 DNA is held: 39 bases, read in frame from base 1. V drops 6 bases and J drops 5 bases, leaving 16 bases in between. Amplification of TCR beta CDR3 regions was carried out from RNA transcripts. A first-round RT-PCR of the TCR CDR3 used the HTBI primer set with the Qiagen OneStep RT-PCR kit. Libraries were constructed in a second round of multiplex PCR, after which size selection and purification were performed. Paired-end sequencing of the libraries was performed with 100 bp reads on an Illumina HiSeq2000. The paper's data handling went like this. Raw data were processed with SOAPnuke, discarding reads with adapters, uncalled bases, mean Phred below 15, or no exact constant-primer or identifier match. COPE v1.2.5 was used to merge the high-quality paired reads, and each unique nucleotide sequence was defined as a clonotype. MiTCR v1.1 was used to align clonotypes to the IMGT TRBV, TRBD and TRBJ reference segments. Only V-J combinations with frequency above 0.0001, covering 98% to 99.2% of repertoires, were analysed. A TCS score was defined as the ratio between F50 (clonal expansion) and ExV (chaos), using BLOSUM62-based TCRdist between CDR3 peptides within each V-J. Welch's t-statistics and random forest reduced 450 to 600 V-J features to roughly 13, which were used in a naive Bayes classifier (R e1071). The raw public reads went through TCRdb reprocessing: fastp at Q25, MiXCR clone calling, in-frame beta chains kept. Rows with a matching CDR3 protein are joined into one entry that keeps the most common DNA and genes. The V and J calls follow TCRdb's processing rather than the paper's. The sample yields about 640,000 distinct CDR3 sequences; roughly 20% were counted once. Roughly 30% of the sample comes from the top ten.

This TCR came from a man aged 25-45 years with Graves' ophthalmopathy. The chain uses TRBV29-1 and TRBJ1-2, with the D segment identity uncertain. Sequenced material: blood. CDR3 reads: CSVADGVEYGYTF. The DNA sequence is as follows: TGCAGCGTCGCCGACGGGGTGGAATATGGCTACACCTTC.